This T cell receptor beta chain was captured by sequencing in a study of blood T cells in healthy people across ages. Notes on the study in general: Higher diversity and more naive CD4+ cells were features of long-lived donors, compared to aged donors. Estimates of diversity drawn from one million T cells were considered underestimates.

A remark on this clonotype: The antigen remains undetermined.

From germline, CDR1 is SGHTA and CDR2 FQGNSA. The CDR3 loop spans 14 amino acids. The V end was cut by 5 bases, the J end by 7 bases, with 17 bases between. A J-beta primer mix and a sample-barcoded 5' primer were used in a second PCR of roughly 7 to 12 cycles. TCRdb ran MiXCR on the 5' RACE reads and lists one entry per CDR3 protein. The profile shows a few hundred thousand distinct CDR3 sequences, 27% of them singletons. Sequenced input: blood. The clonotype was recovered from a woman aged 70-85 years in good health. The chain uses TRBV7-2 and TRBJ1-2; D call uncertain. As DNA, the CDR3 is TGTGCCAGCAGCCTCGGGCGGGAATTTCCTGGCTACACCTTC. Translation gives CASSLGREFPGYTF. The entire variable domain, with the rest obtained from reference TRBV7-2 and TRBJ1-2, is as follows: GAGVSQSPSNKVTEKGKDVELRCDPISGHTALYWYRQSLGQGLEFLIYFQGNSAPDKSGLPSDRFSAERTGGSVSTLTIQRTQQEDSAVYLCASSLGREFPGYTFGSGTRLTVV.